This record covers a single T cell receptor beta chain. The time point is: before trial treatment. Donors were treated with nivolumab, ipilimumab, aspirin, and low-dose cyclophosphamide and radiotherapy. The data originate from a study of low-dose radiotherapy and immunotherapy resistance in tumors. The wider study: With 1 Gy per fraction every two weeks, Cohort 2 accumulated 13 Gy across 26 weeks. Intravenous cyclophosphamide 200 mg/m2 was given every two weeks, one day before radiation and immunotherapy.

Both TCRalpha and TCRbeta chains were reverse transcribed with V-gene-specific primers. The TCRs were subjected to amplification over 20 PCR cycles employing a constant-region primer in conjunction with a V-primer adapter. TCRdb recomputed calls from the reads with MiXCR, one row per CDR3 protein. The sample yields tens of thousands of distinct CDR3 sequences, roughly 9% seen once. This CDR3 comprises 18 residues. J was trimmed by 0 bases and V by 6 bases; bases with no gene match: 17. This sequence originates from a male donor with prostate cancer. Sequencing used PBMCs, obtained before treatment. This chain links TRBV12-3 or TRBV12-4 with TRBJ2-7; 7 bases line up with TRBD1. The CDR3 loop reads CASSSPKETGISSYEQYF. The DNA for the CDR3 is TGTGCCAGCAGCTCTCCTAAAGAGACAGGGATAAGCTCCTACGAGCAGTACTTC.